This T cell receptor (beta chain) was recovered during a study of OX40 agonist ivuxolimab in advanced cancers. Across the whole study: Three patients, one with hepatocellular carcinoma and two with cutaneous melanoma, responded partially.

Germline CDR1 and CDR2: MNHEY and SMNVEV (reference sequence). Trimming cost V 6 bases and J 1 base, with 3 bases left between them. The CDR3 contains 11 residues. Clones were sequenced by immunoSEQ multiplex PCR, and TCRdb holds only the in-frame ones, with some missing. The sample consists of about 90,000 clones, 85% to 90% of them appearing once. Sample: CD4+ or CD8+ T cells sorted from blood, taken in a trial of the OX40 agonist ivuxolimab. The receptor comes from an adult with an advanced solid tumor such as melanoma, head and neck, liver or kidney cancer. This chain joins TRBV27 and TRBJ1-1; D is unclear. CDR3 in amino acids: CASRTNTEAFF. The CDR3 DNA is TGTGCCAGCAGAACGAACACTGAAGCTTTCTTT.